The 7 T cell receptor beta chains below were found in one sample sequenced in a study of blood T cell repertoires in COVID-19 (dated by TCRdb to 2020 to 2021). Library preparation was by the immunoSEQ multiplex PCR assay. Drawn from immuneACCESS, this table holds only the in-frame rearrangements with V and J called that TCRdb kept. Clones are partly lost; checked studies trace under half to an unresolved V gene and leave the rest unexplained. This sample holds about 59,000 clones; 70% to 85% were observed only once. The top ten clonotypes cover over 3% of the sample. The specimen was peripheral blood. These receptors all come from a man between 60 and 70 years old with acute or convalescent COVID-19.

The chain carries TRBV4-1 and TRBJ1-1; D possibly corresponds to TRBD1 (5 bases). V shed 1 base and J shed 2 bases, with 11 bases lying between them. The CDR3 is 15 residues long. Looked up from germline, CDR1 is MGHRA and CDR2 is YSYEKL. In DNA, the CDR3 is TGCGCCAGCAGCCAAGGGCCAGGGACTAACACTGAAGCTTTCTTT. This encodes CASSQGPGTNTEAFF.

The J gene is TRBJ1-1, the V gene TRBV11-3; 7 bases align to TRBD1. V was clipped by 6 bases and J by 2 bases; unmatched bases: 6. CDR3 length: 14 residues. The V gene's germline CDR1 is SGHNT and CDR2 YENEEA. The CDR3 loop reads CASSLQGDNTEAFF. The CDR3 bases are TGTGCCAGCAGTCTCCAGGGGGATAACACTGAAGCTTTCTTT. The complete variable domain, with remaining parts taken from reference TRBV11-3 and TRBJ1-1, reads EAGVVQSPRYKIIEKKQPVAFWCNPISGHNTLYWYLQNLGQGPELLIRYENEEAVDDSQLPKDRFSAERLKGVDSTLKIQPAELGDSAVYLCASSLQGDNTEAFFGQGTRLTVV.

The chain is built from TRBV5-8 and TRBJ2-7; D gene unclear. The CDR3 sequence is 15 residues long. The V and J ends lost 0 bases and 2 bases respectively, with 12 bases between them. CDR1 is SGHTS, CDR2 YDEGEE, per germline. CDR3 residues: CASSLVGLTAYEQYF. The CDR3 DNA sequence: TGTGCCAGCAGCTTGGTAGGTCTCACAGCCTACGAGCAGTACTTC. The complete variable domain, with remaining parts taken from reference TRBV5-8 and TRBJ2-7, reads EAGVTQSPTHLIKTRGQQATLRCSPISGHTSVYWYQQALGLGLQFLLWYDEGEERNRGNFPPRFSGRQFPNYSSELNVNALELEDSALYLCASSLVGLTAYEQYFGPGTRLTVT.

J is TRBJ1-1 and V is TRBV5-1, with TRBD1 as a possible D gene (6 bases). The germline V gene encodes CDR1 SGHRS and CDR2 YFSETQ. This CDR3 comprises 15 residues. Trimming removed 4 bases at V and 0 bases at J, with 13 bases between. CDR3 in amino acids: CASSRDTGMNTEAFF. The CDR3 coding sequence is TGCGCCAGCAGCCGGGATACAGGGATGAACACTGAAGCTTTCTTT.

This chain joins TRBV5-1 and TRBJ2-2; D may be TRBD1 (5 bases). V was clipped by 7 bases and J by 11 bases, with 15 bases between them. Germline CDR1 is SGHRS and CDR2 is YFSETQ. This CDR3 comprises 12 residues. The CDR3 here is CASSLQGVELFF. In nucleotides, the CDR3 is TGCGCCAGCTCTCTCCAGGGTGTCGAGCTGTTTTTT.

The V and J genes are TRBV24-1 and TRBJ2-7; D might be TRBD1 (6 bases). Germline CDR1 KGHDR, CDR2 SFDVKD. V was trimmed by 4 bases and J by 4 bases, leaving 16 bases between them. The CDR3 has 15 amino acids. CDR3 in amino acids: CATSDPTGPGYEQYF. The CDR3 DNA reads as TGTGCCACCAGTGACCCGACAGGTCCTGGGTACGAGCAGTACTTC.

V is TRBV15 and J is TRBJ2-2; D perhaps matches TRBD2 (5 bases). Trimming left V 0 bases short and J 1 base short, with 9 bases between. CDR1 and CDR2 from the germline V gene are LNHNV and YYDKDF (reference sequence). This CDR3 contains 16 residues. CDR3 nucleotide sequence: TGTGCCACCAGCAGAGATGCTAGCCTGAACACCGGGGAGCTGTTTTTT. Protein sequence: CATSRDASLNTGELFF.